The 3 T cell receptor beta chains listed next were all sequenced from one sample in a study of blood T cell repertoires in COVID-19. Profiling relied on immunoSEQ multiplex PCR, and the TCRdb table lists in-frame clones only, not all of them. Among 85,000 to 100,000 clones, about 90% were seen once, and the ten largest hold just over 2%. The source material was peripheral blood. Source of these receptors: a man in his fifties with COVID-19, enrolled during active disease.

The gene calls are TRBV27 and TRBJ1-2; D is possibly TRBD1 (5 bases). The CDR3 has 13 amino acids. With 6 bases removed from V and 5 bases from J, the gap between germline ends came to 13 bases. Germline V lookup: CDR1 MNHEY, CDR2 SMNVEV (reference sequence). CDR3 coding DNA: TGTGCCAGCAGGGGGGGAGGAACTTATGGCTACACCTTC. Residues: CASRGGGTYGYTF.

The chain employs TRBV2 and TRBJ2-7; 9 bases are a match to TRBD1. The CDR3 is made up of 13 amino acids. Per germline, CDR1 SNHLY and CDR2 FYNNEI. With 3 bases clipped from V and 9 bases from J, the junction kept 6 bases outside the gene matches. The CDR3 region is CASSEGTGSGQYF. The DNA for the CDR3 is TGTGCCAGCAGTGAGGGGACAGGGTCTGGGCAGTACTTC.

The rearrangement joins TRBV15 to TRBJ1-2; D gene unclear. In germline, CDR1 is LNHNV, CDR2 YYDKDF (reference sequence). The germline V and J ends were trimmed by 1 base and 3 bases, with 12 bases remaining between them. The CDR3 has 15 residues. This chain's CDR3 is CATSRGQPVDYGYTF. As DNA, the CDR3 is TGTGCCACCAGCAGAGGCCAACCGGTAGACTATGGCTACACCTTC.